This is a list of T cell receptor beta chains from one sample in a study of blood T cells in healthy people across ages. Each CDR3 protein is one row after TCRdb ran MiXCR on the 5' RACE reads. The sample holds 270,000 or so distinct CDR3 sequences, roughly a quarter seen once. Sequenced sample: blood. These receptors all stem from a woman aged 65 to 85 in good health. The CDR3 runs from the conserved cysteine through the conserved F or W. D genes are given only for firm matches. Clone size is stated in some rows and not others, as once, few, many or a class when expanded.

V	size	J	D	CDR3	DNA
TRBV28	-	TRBJ2-7	-	CASSSPSRSYEQYF	TGTGCCAGCAGTTCCCCGTCTAGAAGCTACGAGCAGTACTTC
TRBV6-5	few	TRBJ2-7	-	CASTSPGGPYEQYF	TGTGCCAGCACCTCCCCCGGGGGACCCTACGAGCAGTACTTC
TRBV5-1	few	TRBJ1-2	-	CASSSGFYGYTF	TGCGCCAGCAGCTCCGGTTTCTATGGCTACACCTTC
TRBV12-3/TRBV12-4	few	TRBJ1-1	-	CASSLSSMGGTEAFF	TGTGCCAGCAGTTTAAGTAGTATGGGGGGCACTGAAGCTTTCTTT
TRBV12-3/TRBV12-4	-	TRBJ1-3	-	CASSPGDLARNTIYF	TGTGCCAGCAGTCCAGGGGATTTGGCAAGAAACACCATATATTTT
TRBV12-3/TRBV12-4	-	TRBJ2-7	-	CASSISGFLTSYEQYF	TGTGCCAGCAGCATCAGTGGATTCCTGACTTCTTACGAGCAGTACTTC
TRBV2	-	TRBJ2-7	TRBD2	CASRTGLATSEQYF	TGTGCCAGCAGAACGGGACTAGCGACCTCCGAGCAGTACTTC
TRBV7-2	few	TRBJ2-1	TRBD1	CASSRGSGQGTNEQFF	TGTGCCAGCAGCCGTGGTAGCGGACAGGGGACCAATGAGCAGTTCTTC
TRBV29-1	-	TRBJ1-1	-	CSVIKVGTEAFF	TGCAGCGTTATTAAGGTTGGGACTGAAGCTTTCTTT
TRBV6-1	few	TRBJ1-5	-	CASSDNQNQPQHF	TGTGCCAGCAGTGATAACCAGAATCAGCCCCAGCATTTT
TRBV5-1	-	TRBJ2-1	-	CASSLKQGGYNEQFF	TGCGCCAGCAGCTTGAAACAGGGAGGGTACAATGAGCAGTTCTTC
TRBV4-1	-	TRBJ2-4	-	CASSQVGSGENIQYF	TGCGCCAGCAGCCAAGTGGGTAGCGGAGAAAACATTCAGTACTTC
TRBV29-1	many	TRBJ2-7	-	CSVDGRVSGEQYF	TGCAGCGTAGACGGCAGGGTGAGTGGCGAGCAGTACTTC
TRBV7-9	-	TRBJ2-3	TRBD2	CASSTSREPHTQYF	TGTGCCAGCAGCACCTCGCGGGAGCCCCATACGCAGTATTTT
TRBV29-1	-	TRBJ1-4	-	CSVEDRGRAQTNEKLFF	TGCAGCGTTGAAGATCGGGGCAGGGCTCAAACTAATGAAAAACTGTTTTTT
TRBV28	-	TRBJ2-7	-	CASSPPGGSYEQYF	TGTGCCAGCAGTCCCCCAGGAGGGTCCTACGAGCAGTACTTC
TRBV20-1	-	TRBJ2-6	-	CSARVGSGANVLTF	TGCAGTGCTAGGGTCGGCTCTGGGGCCAACGTCCTGACTTTC
TRBV20-1	-	TRBJ2-1	-	CSANGRVGGSYNEQFF	TGCAGTGCCAACGGACGGGTGGGAGGCTCCTACAATGAGCAGTTCTTC
TRBV28	many	TRBJ2-3	TRBD2	CASSHPWASGINTDTQYF	TGTGCCAGCAGTCATCCTTGGGCTAGCGGGATTAACACAGATACGCAGTATTTT
TRBV28	few	TRBJ1-1	TRBD1	CASSLSNRGAEAFF	TGTGCCAGCAGTTTATCGAACAGGGGCGCTGAAGCTTTCTTT
TRBV28	-	TRBJ2-7	-	CASSFGPTLYEQYF	TGTGCCAGCAGTTTCGGCCCTACCTTATACGAGCAGTACTTC
TRBV28	few	TRBJ1-6	TRBD1	CASSLLDRVGSPLHF	TGTGCCAGCAGTTTACTGGACAGGGTGGGTTCACCCCTCCACTTT
TRBV3-1	-	TRBJ1-2	-	CASSQDIHGYYGYTF	TGTGCCAGCAGCCAAGATATCCACGGATACTATGGCTACACCTTC
TRBV19	-	TRBJ2-1	-	CASKWPGNEQFF	TGTGCCAGTAAATGGCCCGGGAATGAGCAGTTCTTC
TRBV20-1	-	TRBJ2-5	TRBD1	CSANIRDRDFSQETQYF	TGCAGTGCTAACATCCGGGACAGGGATTTCTCCCAAGAGACCCAGTACTTC
TRBV10-2	many	TRBJ2-7	-	CASFQTGVAVGEQYF	TGCGCCAGCTTCCAGACGGGAGTCGCGGTGGGCGAGCAGTACTTC
TRBV4-3	once	TRBJ1-2	-	CASSQDRSYGYTF	TGCGCCAGCAGCCAAGACAGGAGCTATGGCTACACCTTC
TRBV29-1	-	TRBJ1-2	-	CSVAEGLSNGYTF	TGCAGCGTTGCGGAGGGACTGAGTAATGGCTACACCTTC
TRBV20-1	few	TRBJ2-5	-	CSAREGQETQYF	TGCAGTGCTCGAGAGGGTCAAGAGACCCAGTACTTC
TRBV5-1	many	TRBJ2-7	-	CASSLTGLEGDEQYF	TGCGCCAGCAGCTTGACTGGCCTCGAGGGCGACGAGCAGTACTTC
TRBV3-1	-	TRBJ2-1	-	CASSPRTVYNEQFF	TGTGCCAGCAGCCCCAGGACAGTTTACAATGAGCAGTTCTTC
TRBV7-7	-	TRBJ2-2	TRBD2	CASSPTQGLWGGELFF	TGTGCTAGCAGCCCGACCCAGGGACTATGGGGCGGGGAGCTGTTTTTT
TRBV12-3/TRBV12-4	-	TRBJ1-2	-	CASSLSPANYGYTF	TGTGCCAGCAGTTTGTCCCCAGCTAACTATGGCTACACCTTC
TRBV7-2	many	TRBJ1-3	-	CASSLRGSSGNTIYF	TGTGCCAGCAGCTTAAGGGGGAGCTCTGGAAACACCATATATTTT
TRBV29-1	few	TRBJ2-2	TRBD2	CSVEISPRSGGYTGELFF	TGCAGCGTTGAAATTTCCCCAAGGAGCGGGGGATACACCGGGGAGCTGTTTTTT
TRBV7-2	few	TRBJ2-2	TRBD2	CASSLLAGGPTGELFF	TGTGCCAGCAGCTTACTAGCGGGAGGGCCAACCGGGGAGCTGTTTTTT
TRBV27	-	TRBJ1-2	-	CASSFLDGNYGYTF	TGTGCCAGCAGTTTTTTGGACGGAAACTATGGCTACACCTTC
TRBV11-2	few	TRBJ2-3	TRBD2	CASSLVPGGHTDTQYF	TGTGCCAGCAGCTTAGTACCGGGAGGACACACAGATACGCAGTATTTT
TRBV24-1	many	TRBJ2-1	TRBD2	CATSAELAGGRNEQFF	TGTGCCACCAGTGCTGAACTAGCGGGAGGTCGCAATGAGCAGTTCTTC
TRBV27	-	TRBJ2-1	-	CASSLLQGYNEQFF	TGTGCCAGCAGTCTTTTACAGGGTTACAATGAGCAGTTCTTC
TRBV4-3	-	TRBJ2-7	-	CASSSLTGEQYF	TGCGCCAGCAGCAGCCTAACAGGCGAGCAGTACTTC
TRBV20-1	-	TRBJ2-7	TRBD2	CSARTSNYEQYF	TGCAGTGCCAGGACTAGCAACTACGAGCAGTACTTC
TRBV7-2	few	TRBJ2-1	-	CASRDSSGFNEQFF	TGTGCCAGCCGCGACTCGAGCGGATTCAATGAGCAGTTCTTC
TRBV15	many	TRBJ2-3	-	CATSRESAGTTDTQYF	TGTGCCACCAGCAGAGAGTCCGCGGGAACCACAGATACGCAGTATTTT
TRBV6-1	-	TRBJ2-6	-	CASSEDSGANVLTF	TGTGCCAGCAGTGAAGACTCTGGGGCCAACGTCCTGACTTTC
TRBV20-1	-	TRBJ2-1	-	CSAPIQLLRNNEQFF	TGCAGTGCTCCCATTCAACTTCTCCGTAACAATGAGCAGTTCTTC
TRBV6-1	-	TRBJ1-4	-	CASMPGHQYNEKLFF	TGTGCCAGCATGCCGGGACACCAATATAATGAAAAACTGTTTTTT
TRBV28	many	TRBJ2-7	-	CASTHFYEQYF	TGTGCCAGCACCCATTTCTACGAGCAGTACTTC
TRBV6-2/TRBV6-3	-	TRBJ2-7	-	CASSSRGLASYEQYF	TGTGCCAGCAGCTCTAGGGGGCTAGCGAGCTACGAGCAGTACTTC
TRBV7-2	-	TRBJ2-7	-	CASSLDASAEQYF	TGTGCCAGCAGCTTAGACGCCTCAGCCGAGCAGTACTTC
TRBV12-3/TRBV12-4	-	TRBJ1-5	-	CASSDSNQPQHF	TGTGCCAGCAGCGATAGCAATCAGCCCCAGCATTTT
TRBV27	few	TRBJ2-5	-	CASTSGGGGQETQYF	TGTGCCAGCACCTCCGGGGGAGGGGGCCAAGAGACCCAGTACTTC